A selection of T cell receptor beta chains follows, all from one sample in a study of T cells in Graves' hyperthyroidism and ophthalmopathy. TCRdb reprocessed the multiplex PCR reads via MiXCR and lists one record per CDR3 protein. The sample lists about 840,000 distinct CDR3 sequences, 38% occurring once. The sample taken for sequencing was blood. These receptor sequences come from a man between 18 and 35 years old with Graves' hyperthyroidism. The CDR3 runs from the conserved cysteine through the conserved F or W. The D gene is left open where the match is weak. Not every row has a clone size; where given, it reads once, few, many or a size class.

- | TRBJ2-5 | - | TRBV20-1 | TGCAGTGCTATTCGCCCGGTGGAAGAGACCCAGTACTTC | CSAIRPVEETQYF
- | TRBJ1-1 | many | TRBV9 | TGTGCCAGCAGCGTCTCTTCTGCGAACACTGAAGCTTTCTTT | CASSVSSANTEAFF
TRBD1 | TRBJ1-6 | - | TRBV19 | TGTGCCAGTAGTCCCTCTAGGGACAGGGGAGGATCACCCCTCCACTTT | CASSPSRDRGGSPLHF
- | TRBJ2-2 | many | TRBV19 | TGTGCCAGTAGTGCCGGGACCAACACCGGGGAGCTGTTTTTT | CASSAGTNTGELFF
TRBD1 | TRBJ1-2 | few | TRBV7-9 | TGTGCCAGCAGCGGCGGGACAGCAATCTATGGCTACACCTTC | CASSGGTAIYGYTF
- | TRBJ2-7 | - | TRBV24-1 | TGTGCCAGCAGTAGAAACCCGGACGGTTACGAGCAGTACTTC | CASSRNPDGYEQYF
- | TRBJ1-2 | - | TRBV7-9 | TGCGCCAGCAGCCCTCATCGAGGGCAGGCGGGATATGGCTACACCTTC | CASSPHRGQAGYGYTF
TRBD2 | TRBJ2-7 | - | TRBV5-1 | TGTGCCAGCAGCGGGGACTGGGCCTACGAGCAGTACTTC | CASSGDWAYEQYF
TRBD1 | TRBJ1-6 | - | TRBV20-1 | TGCAGTGCTAGGGGACAGGGCCGGGTTAATTCACCCCTCCACTTT | CSARGQGRVNSPLHF
- | TRBJ1-4 | many | TRBV2 | TGTGCCAGCAGTGCAACAGGGTACTATAATGAAAAACTGTTTTTT | CASSATGYYNEKLFF
- | TRBJ1-1 | few | TRBV12-3/TRBV12-4 | TGTGCCAGCAGTCAGGGGACAACGAACACTGAAGCTTTCTTT | CASSQGTTNTEAFF
- | TRBJ2-2 | many | TRBV19 | TGTGCCAGTAGTATTGACACCGGGGAGCTGTTTTTT | CASSIDTGELFF
TRBD2 | TRBJ2-5 | many | TRBV7-8 | TGTGCCAGCAGTCGAGCCCTAGCGGGGGTGGAGACCCAGTACTTC | CASSRALAGVETQYF
- | TRBJ1-6 | few | TRBV20-1 | TGCAGTGCTAGAGAGGGACTAAATTCACCCCTCCACTTT | CSAREGLNSPLHF
- | TRBJ2-5 | - | TRBV12-5 | TGTGCTAGTGCCCCGTGGGACGGGCAAGAGACCCAGTACTTC | CASAPWDGQETQYF
- | TRBJ1-3 | many | TRBV15 | TGTGCCACCAGCAGATCAGGACAGTCCTCTGGAAACACCATATATTTT | CATSRSGQSSGNTIYF
- | TRBJ1-1 | - | TRBV13 | TGTGCCAGCAGATGGGACTTACTACAGGGTGAAGCTTTCTTT | CASRWDLLQGEAFF
- | TRBJ1-1 | many | TRBV15 | TGTGCCACCTCTCCGGCCGGGGCGGGGACTGAAGCTTTCTTT | CATSPAGAGTEAFF
- | TRBJ2-7 | few | TRBV4-1 | TGCGCCAGCAGCCAGCCGGAACGGACACTATCCTACGAGCAGTACTTC | CASSQPERTLSYEQYF
- | TRBJ1-4 | - | TRBV15 | TGTGCCACCAGCAGAGATCCAGGGGAGGTCAATGAAAAACTGTTTTTT | CATSRDPGEVNEKLFF
- | TRBJ2-7 | - | TRBV5-1 | TGCGCCAGCAGCTTGGGACAGACTACCTACGAGCAGTACTTC | CASSLGQTTYEQYF
TRBD2 | TRBJ2-7 | few | TRBV9 | TGTGCCAGCAGCCCGACGACTAGCGGGAGCCACTCCTACGAGCAGTACTTC | CASSPTTSGSHSYEQYF
- | TRBJ2-5 | few | TRBV20-1 | TGCAGTGCTAGGACAGGTGGGGGGGGAGAGACCCAGTACTTC | CSARTGGGGETQYF
- | TRBJ2-7 | - | TRBV24-1 | TGTGCCACCAGTGAGGGGGGGACAGGCTCCTACGAGCAGTACTTC | CATSEGGTGSYEQYF
- | TRBJ1-4 | - | TRBV20-1 | TGCAGTGTACTAGTAACAACTAATGAAAAACTGTTTTTT | CSVLVTTNEKLFF
TRBD1 | TRBJ1-5 | - | TRBV2 | TGTGCCACCAATGGACAGGTCGATCAGCCCCAGCATTTT | CATNGQVDQPQHF
- | TRBJ1-6 | - | TRBV7-9 | TGTGCCAGCAGTTTAGGGGCAGGCGTTTTCTCACCCCTCCACTTT | CASSLGAGVFSPLHF
TRBD1 | TRBJ2-7 | many | TRBV25-1 | TGTGCCAGCAGTGGAGGGACAGGGGCAAGCGAGCAGTACTTC | CASSGGTGASEQYF